This paragraph reports one TCR beta chain. This sample was included in a study of control samples from healthy donors and cancer patients. V shed 6 bases and J shed 6 bases, with 19 bases lying between them. The CDR3 runs 14 residues. Germline-derived CDR1 and CDR2 are GTSNPN and SVGIG (reference sequence). Measured with immunoSEQ multiplex PCR; TCRdb has only the in-frame clones, and not every one. The sample lists approximately 120,000 clones, around nine tenths occurring once. The receptor comes from a human donor in good health. The donor label of this sample is uncertain. The J gene is TRBJ2-3, the V gene TRBV30, with D perhaps matching TRBD1 (6 bases). Specimen: blood. The CDR3 DNA follows: TGTGCCTGCCCTAACGAGGGGGTCGGCGATACGCAGTATTTT. It translates to CACPNEGVGDTQYF.